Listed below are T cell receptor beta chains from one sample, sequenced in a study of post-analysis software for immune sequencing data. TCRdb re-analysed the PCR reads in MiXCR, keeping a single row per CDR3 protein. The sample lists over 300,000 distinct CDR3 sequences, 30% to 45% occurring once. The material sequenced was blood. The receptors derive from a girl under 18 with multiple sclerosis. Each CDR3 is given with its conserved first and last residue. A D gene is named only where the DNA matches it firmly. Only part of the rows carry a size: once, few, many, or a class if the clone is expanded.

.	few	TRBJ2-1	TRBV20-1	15	TGCAGTGCTAGAGACAGGGAGTCATCCTACAATGAGCAGTTCTTC	CSARDRESSYNEQFF
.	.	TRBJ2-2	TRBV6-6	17	TGTGCCAGCAGTTACGGACGGCGATTCGCGAACACCGGGGAGCTGTTTTTT	CASSYGRRFANTGELFF
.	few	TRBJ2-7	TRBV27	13	TGTGCCATCCCTAGCAGGGGACCCTACGAGCAGTACTTC	CAIPSRGPYEQYF
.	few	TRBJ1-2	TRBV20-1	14	TGCAGTGCTAGAGATGGGACATACCGCGGGGGCTACACCTTC	CSARDGTYRGGYTF
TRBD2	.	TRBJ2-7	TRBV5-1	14	TGCGCCAGCAGCTTGGAACGGGGGGGCTACGAGCAGTACTTC	CASSLERGGYEQYF
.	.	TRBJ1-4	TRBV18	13	TGTGCCAGCTCACCACCGACTAATGAAAAACTGTTTTTT	CASSPPTNEKLFF
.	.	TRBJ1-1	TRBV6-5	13	TGTGCCAGCCTCTCGGGTGCCAACACTGAAGCTTTCTTT	CASLSGANTEAFF
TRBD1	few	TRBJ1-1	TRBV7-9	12	TGTGCCAGCAGCTTGACAGGGCTTGAAGCTTTCTTT	CASSLTGLEAFF
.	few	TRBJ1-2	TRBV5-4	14	TGTGCCAGCAGCCGACCCGGGACACACTATGGCTACACCTTC	CASSRPGTHYGYTF
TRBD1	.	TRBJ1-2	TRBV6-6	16	TGTGCCAGCAGTCCCACAGGGGGGAGCTCTAACTATGGCTACACCTTC	CASSPTGGSSNYGYTF
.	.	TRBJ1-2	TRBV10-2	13	TGCGCCAGCAGGGAGGACATCCTTTATGGCTACACCTTC	CASREDILYGYTF
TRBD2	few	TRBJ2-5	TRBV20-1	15	TGCAGTGCTAGGAGAGGACGGGGGGGAGGGGAGACCCAGTACTTC	CSARRGRGGGETQYF
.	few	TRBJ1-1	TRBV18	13	TGTGCCAGCTCACCAATACAGAACACTGAAGCTTTCTTT	CASSPIQNTEAFF
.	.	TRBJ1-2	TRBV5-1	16	TGCGCCAGCAGCCAAAGAGTGGGGACGGACGACTATGGCTACACCTTC	CASSQRVGTDDYGYTF
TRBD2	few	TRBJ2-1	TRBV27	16	TGTGCCACTCTTGGGACTAGCGGGGGGATCTACAATGAGCAGTTCTTC	CATLGTSGGIYNEQFF
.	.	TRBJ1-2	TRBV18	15	TGTGCCAGCTCACCACCTTGGCCTTCCAACTATGGCTACACCTTC	CASSPPWPSNYGYTF
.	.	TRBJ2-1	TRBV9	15	TGTGCCAGCAGCGTAGCGGGGGCCTCCTACAATGAGCAGTTCTTC	CASSVAGASYNEQFF
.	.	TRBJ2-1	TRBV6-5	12	TGTGCCACGAGGAGCTCCTACAATGAGCAGTTCTTC	CATRSSYNEQFF
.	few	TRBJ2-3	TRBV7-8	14	TGTGCCAGCAGCTTAGGACTAACCTCCGATACGCAGTATTTT	CASSLGLTSDTQYF
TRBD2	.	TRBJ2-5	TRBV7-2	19	TGTGTCAGCAGCCCCGGGCCCATGGGGACTAGCGGACCCCAAGAGACCCAGTACTTC	CVSSPGPMGTSGPQETQYF
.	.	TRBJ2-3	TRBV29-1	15	TGCAGCGTTGCCTTGAGGCGAGCGGCGGGGGATACGCAGTATTTT	CSVALRRAAGDTQYF
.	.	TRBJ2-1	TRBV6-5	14	TGTGCCAGCAGTTACTATGGGACATACAATGAGCAGTTCTTC	CASSYYGTYNEQFF
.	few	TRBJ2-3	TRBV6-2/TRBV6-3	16	TGTGCCAGCAGGGTCGGGAGGGACAGACCCTCAGATACGCAGTATTTT	CASRVGRDRPSDTQYF
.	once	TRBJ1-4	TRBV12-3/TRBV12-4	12	TGTGCCAGCAGTTCCCCTTCCAATCGACTGTTTTTT	CASSSPSNRLFF
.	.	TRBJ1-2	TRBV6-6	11	TGTGCCAGCAGCGACAGGTCAGGCTACACCTTC	CASSDRSGYTF
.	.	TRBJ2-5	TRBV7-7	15	TGTGCCAGCAGCTCCGGAAGACAGTCAAAAGAGACCCAGTACTTC	CASSSGRQSKETQYF
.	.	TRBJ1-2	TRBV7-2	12	TGTGCCAGCAGCTTAGAGGGGAGCGGCTACACCTTC	CASSLEGSGYTF
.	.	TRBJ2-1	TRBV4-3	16	TGCGCCAGCAGCCAAGATCCCGACTTCCCTTACAATGAGCAGTTCTTC	CASSQDPDFPYNEQFF
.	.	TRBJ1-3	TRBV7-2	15	TGTGCCAGCAGCTTAGAAACACTCGGCGGAAACACCATATATTTT	CASSLETLGGNTIYF
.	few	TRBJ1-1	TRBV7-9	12	TGTGCCAGCGGGGGGCTCGACACTGAAGCTTTCTTT	CASGGLDTEAFF
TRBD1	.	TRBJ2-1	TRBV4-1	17	TGCGCCAGCAGCCACCCCTCGGGACAGGGTAGGGTCAATGAGCAGTTCTTC	CASSHPSGQGRVNEQFF
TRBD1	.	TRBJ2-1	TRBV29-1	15	TGCAGCGTTGAAGGAGGTAGGGGGCCCTACAATGAGCAGTTCTTC	CSVEGGRGPYNEQFF
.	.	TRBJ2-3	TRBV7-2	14	TGTGCCAGCAGCTTAACGGGGAAGAAGGATACGCAGTATTTT	CASSLTGKKDTQYF
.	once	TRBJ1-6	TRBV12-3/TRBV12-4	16	TGTGCCAGCAGACCAGACGGTGCTGGAGGGAATTCACCCCTCCACTTT	CASRPDGAGGNSPLHF
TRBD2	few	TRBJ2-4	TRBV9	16	TGTGCCAGCAGCCCCCGGGGAGGGGCGTCCAAAAACATTCAGTACTTC	CASSPRGGASKNIQYF
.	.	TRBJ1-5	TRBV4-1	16	TGCGCCAGTAGCCAGTTACAGAGGGGGGTGAGTCAGCCCCAGCATTTT	CASSQLQRGVSQPQHF
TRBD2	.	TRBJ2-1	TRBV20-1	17	TGCAGTGCTAGGGCGCGTTCTGGACTAGCGGGGGCCTACGAGCAGTTCTTC	CSARARSGLAGAYEQFF
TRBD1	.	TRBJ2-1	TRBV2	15	TGTGCCAGCAGTCGACAGGGAAACTCCTACAATGAGCAGTTCTTC	CASSRQGNSYNEQFF
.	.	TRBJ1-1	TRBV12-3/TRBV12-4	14	TGTGCCAGCAGCTACAGGGACCCGGGCACTGAAGCTTTCTTT	CASSYRDPGTEAFF
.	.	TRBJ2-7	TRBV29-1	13	TGCAGCGTTGCCGAGAGTGAGTTCTACGAGCAGTACTTC	CSVAESEFYEQYF